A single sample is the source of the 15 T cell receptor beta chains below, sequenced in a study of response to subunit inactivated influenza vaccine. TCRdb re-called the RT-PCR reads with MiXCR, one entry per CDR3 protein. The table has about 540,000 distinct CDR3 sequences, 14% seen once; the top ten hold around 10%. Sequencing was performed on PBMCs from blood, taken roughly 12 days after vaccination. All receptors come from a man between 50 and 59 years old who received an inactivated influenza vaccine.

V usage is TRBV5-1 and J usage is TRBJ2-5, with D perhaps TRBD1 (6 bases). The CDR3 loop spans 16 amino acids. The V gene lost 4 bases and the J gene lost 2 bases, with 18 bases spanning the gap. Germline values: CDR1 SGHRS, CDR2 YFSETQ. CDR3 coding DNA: TGCGCCAGCAGCCTGATGGGCAGGGGCGAGCAAGAGACCCAGTACTTC. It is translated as CASSLMGRGEQETQYF.

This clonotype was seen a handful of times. The CDR3 loop is CASSPRQGLNEKLFF. The CDR3 DNA reads TGTGCCAGCAGTCCTCGACAGGGTCTTAATGAAAAACTGTTTTTT. The chain carries TRBV12-3 or TRBV12-4 and TRBJ1-4; 7 bases are a match to TRBD1. The trim removed 5 bases at V and 4 bases at J, leaving 7 bases unmatched. This CDR3 is 15 amino acids long.

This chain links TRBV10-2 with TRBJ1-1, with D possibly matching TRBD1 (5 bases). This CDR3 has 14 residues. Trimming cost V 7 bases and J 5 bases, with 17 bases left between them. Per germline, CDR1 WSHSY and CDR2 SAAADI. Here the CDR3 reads CASNGGVEWTEAFF. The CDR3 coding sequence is TGCGCCAGCAACGGGGGGGTTGAGTGGACTGAAGCTTTCTTT.

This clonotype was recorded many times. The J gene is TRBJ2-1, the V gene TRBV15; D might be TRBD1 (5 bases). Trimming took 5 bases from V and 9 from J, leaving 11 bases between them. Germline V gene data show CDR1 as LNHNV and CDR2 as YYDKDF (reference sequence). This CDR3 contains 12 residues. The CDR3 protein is CATSPRRGEQFF. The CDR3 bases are TGTGCCACCAGCCCCCGTAGGGGTGAGCAGTTCTTC.

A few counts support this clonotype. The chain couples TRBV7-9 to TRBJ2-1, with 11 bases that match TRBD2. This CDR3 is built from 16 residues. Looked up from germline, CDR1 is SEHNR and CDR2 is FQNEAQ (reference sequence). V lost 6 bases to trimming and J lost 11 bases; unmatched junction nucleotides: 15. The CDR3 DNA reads TGTGCCAGCAGACCTGGGACTAGCGGAGCTTTTCATAAGCAGTTCTTC. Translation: CASRPGTSGAFHKQFF.

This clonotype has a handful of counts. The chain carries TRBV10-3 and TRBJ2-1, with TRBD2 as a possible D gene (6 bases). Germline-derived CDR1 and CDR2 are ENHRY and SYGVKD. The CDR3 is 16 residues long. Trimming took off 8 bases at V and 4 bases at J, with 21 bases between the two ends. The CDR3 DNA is TGTGCCATCGGCCTGGGTCTTGCGGGGAAATACAATGAGCAGTTCTTC. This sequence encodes CAIGLGLAGKYNEQFF.

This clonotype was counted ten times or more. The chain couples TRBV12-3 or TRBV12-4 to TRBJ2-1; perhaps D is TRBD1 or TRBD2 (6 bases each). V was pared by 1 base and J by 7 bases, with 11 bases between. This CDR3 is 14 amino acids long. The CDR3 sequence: CASSLGLGGNEQFF. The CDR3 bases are TGTGCCAGCAGTTTAGGACTAGGGGGGAATGAGCAGTTCTTC.

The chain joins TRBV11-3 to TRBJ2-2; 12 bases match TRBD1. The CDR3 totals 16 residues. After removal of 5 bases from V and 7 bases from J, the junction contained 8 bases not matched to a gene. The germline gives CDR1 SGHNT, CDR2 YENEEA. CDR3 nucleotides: TGTGCCAGCAGCCGTCCGGGACAGGGGGCATTCGGGGAGCTGTTTTTT. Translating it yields CASSRPGQGAFGELFF.

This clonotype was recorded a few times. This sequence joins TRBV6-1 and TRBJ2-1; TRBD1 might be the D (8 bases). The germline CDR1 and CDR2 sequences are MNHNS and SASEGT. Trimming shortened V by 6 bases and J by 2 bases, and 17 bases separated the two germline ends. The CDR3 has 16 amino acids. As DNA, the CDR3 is TGTGCCAGCAGGGGACTACAGGGGGTCGCCTACAATGAGCAGTTCTTC. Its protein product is CASRGLQGVAYNEQFF.

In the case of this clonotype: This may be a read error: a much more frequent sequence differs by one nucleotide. The CDR3 DNA reads as TGTGCCAGCAGCCAATACTTCTACGAGCAGTACTTC. This translates into CASSQYFYEQYF. The chain carries TRBV7-8 and TRBJ2-7; D unresolved. V was trimmed by 5 bases and J by 3 bases, leaving 8 bases between them. Germline CDR1 is SGHVS and CDR2 is FQNEAQ. CDR3 length: 12 residues.

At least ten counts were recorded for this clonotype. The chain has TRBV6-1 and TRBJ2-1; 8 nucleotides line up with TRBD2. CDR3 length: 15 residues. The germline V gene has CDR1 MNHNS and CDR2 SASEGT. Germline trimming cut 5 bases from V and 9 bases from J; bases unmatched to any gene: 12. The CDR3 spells CASSPSGSYAAEQFF. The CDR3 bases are TGTGCCAGCAGTCCGAGCGGGAGTTACGCGGCTGAGCAGTTCTTC.

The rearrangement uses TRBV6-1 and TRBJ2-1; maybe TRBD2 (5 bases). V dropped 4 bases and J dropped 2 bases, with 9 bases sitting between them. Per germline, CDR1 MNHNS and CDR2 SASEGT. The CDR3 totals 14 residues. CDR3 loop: CASSASSAYNEQFF. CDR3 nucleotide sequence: TGTGCCAGCAGTGCGAGTAGCGCCTACAATGAGCAGTTCTTC.

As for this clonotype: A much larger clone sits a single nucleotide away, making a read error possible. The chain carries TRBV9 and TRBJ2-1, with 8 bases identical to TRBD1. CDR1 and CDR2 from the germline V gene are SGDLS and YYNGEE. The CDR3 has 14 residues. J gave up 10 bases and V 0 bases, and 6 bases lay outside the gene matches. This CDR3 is CASSVETRGPEQFF. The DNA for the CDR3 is TGTGCCAGCAGCGTAGAGACCAGGGGGCCGGAGCAGTTCTTC.

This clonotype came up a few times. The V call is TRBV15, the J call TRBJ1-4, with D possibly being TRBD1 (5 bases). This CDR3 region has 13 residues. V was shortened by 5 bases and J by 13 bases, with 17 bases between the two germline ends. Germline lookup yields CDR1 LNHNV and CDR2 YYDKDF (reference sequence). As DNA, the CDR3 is TGTGCCACCAGCCGGGGAGTCGGGGCTTCACTGTTTTTT. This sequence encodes CATSRGVGASLFF. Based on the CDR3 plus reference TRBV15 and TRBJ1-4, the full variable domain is DAMVIQNPRYQVTQFGKPVTLSCSQTLNHNVMYWYQQKSSQAPKLLFHYYDKDFNNEADTPDNFQSRRPNTSFCFLDIRSPGLGDTAMYLCATSRGVGASLFFGSGTQLSVL.

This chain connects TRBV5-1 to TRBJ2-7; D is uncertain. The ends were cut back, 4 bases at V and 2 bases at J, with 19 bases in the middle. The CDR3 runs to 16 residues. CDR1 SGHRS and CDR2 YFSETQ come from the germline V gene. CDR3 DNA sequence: TGCGCCAGCAGCGTAAGCTCCGGGCCAACAACCTACGAGCAGTACTTC. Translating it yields CASSVSSGPTTYEQYF.